Each of the 4 T cell receptor beta chains below was sequenced from the same sample in a study of blood T cells in healthy people across ages (dated by TCRdb to between 2014 and 2017). The library was built by means of 5' RACE. The sequencing machine was an Illumina HiSeq 2500. A second PCR of about 6 to 11 cycles was run with a J-beta primer mix and a sample-barcoded 5' primer. Using fastp trimming at Q25 and MiXCR clonotype assembly, TCRdb reanalyzed the public sequencing data and kept in-frame beta chains. Identical CDR3 proteins give one entry, which carries the most common genes and DNA. Present in this sample are some 550,000 distinct CDR3 sequences, roughly 48% of which were seen just once. In total, the top ten clones hold about 26% of the sample. Specimen: blood. Every receptor here comes from a man aged 80 or over in good health.

V and J are TRBV2 and TRBJ1-5; D is undetermined. Germline-derived CDR1 and CDR2 are SNHLY and FYNNEI. There are 15 residues in the CDR3. Trimming took off 8 bases at V and 0 bases at J, with 14 bases between the two ends. CDR3 sequence reads: CASALIFNSNQPQHF. CDR3 DNA sequence: TGTGCCAGCGCCCTCATATTCAATAGCAATCAGCCCCAGCATTTT.

The CDR3 loop is CSARKAGERSETQYF. CDR3 in DNA: TGCAGTGCTAGGAAGGCAGGGGAGAGGAGTGAGACCCAGTACTTC. The chain uses TRBV20-1 and TRBJ2-5; possible D gene TRBD1, 6 bases. CDR3 length: 15 residues. From germline, CDR1 is DFQATT and CDR2 SNEGSKA (reference sequence). Deletions cut 3 bases from V and 5 bases from J, with 19 bases between.

CDR3 amino acids: CSVLRGQLETQYF. The CDR3 nucleotides are TGCAGCGTCCTTCGAGGACAGTTGGAGACCCAGTACTTC. The chain employs TRBV29-1 and TRBJ2-5, with D tentatively TRBD1 (6 bases). Trimming took 6 bases from V and 5 from J, leaving 16 bases between them. This CDR3 spans 13 amino acids. The germline CDR1 and CDR2 sequences are SQVTM and ANQGSEA.

This clonotype has more than one count but fewer than ten. The CDR3 loop is CASSTGRFEKLFF. In DNA, the CDR3 is TGTGCCAGCAGTACGGGGCGGTTTGAAAAACTGTTTTTT. The genes are TRBV6-5 and TRBJ1-4; D possibly corresponds to TRBD1 (5 bases). The CDR3 consists of 13 residues. V lost 5 bases to trimming and J lost 7 bases, with 11 bases between them. The V gene's germline CDR1 is MNHEY and CDR2 SVGAGI.